The text below deals with one T cell receptor beta chain. This CDR3 has 16 residues. V lost 3 bases and J 0 bases, leaving 13 bases between the germline ends. The germline V gene encodes CDR1 SGHRS and CDR2 YFSETQ. This entry belongs to a study of blood T cell repertoires in COVID-19. Study summary: Some COVID-19 samples were acute and others convalescent; all came from the United States, Italy and Spain. Nucleic acid was either cDNA or gDNA, and it came from T cells, B-cell-depleted T cells, or PBMCs.

Clones were sequenced by immunoSEQ multiplex PCR, and TCRdb holds only the in-frame ones, with some missing. In the table there are roughly 380,000 clones, about 90% of which are singletons. The clonotype comes from a man between 25 and 39 years old who had recovered from COVID-19. V gene TRBV5-1 combines with J gene TRBJ2-1, with D possibly matching TRBD1 (5 bases). The specimen was PBMCs or T cells enriched from blood (not recorded which). CDR3 sequence (DNA): TGCGCCAGCAGCTCACGACAGATACCCTCCTACAATGAGCAGTTCTTC. This encodes CASSSRQIPSYNEQFF.